This TCR beta chain is drawn from a study of T cell changes during pregnancy in multiple sclerosis. Data came from immunoSEQ multiplex PCR; TCRdb stores just in-frame clones and leaves some out. The sample holds around 51,000 clones; 93% are singletons and the top ten take around 1.9%. With 3 bases removed from V and 8 bases from J, the gap between germline ends came to 19 bases. CDR1 and CDR2 from the germline V gene are WNHNN and SYGVQD (reference sequence). This CDR3 is 16 amino acids long. The input for sequencing was peripheral blood, taken in the second trimester of pregnancy. The TCR originated in a female donor with multiple sclerosis, enrolled in a pregnancy study. V and J are TRBV10-1 and TRBJ1-4; D not certain. The CDR3: CASSEDGRVPLEKLFF. DNA for the CDR3: TGCGCCAGCAGTGAAGATGGGAGGGTACCCCTCGAAAAACTGTTTTTT.